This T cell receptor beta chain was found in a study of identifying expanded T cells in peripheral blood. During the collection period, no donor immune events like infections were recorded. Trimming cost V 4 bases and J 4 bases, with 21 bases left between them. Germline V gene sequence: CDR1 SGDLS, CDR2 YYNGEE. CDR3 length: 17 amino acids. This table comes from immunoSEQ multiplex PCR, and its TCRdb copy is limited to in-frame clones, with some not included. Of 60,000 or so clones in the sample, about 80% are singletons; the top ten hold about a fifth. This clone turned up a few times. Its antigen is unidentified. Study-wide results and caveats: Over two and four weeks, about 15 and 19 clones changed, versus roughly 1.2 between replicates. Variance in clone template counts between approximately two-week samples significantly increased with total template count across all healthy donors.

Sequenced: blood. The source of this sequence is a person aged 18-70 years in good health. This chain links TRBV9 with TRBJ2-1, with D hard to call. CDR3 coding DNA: TGTGCCAGCAGCCCGCCCGGGCCCCTGGCGGTTTACAATGAGCAGTTCTTC. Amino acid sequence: CASSPPGPLAVYNEQFF.